Following are 32 T cell receptor beta chains from one sample sequenced in a study of blood T cells in healthy people across ages. Then a second PCR, running about 7 to 11 cycles, was carried out with a sample-barcoded 5' primer and a J-beta primer mix. One entry per CDR3 protein, called by TCRdb with MiXCR from the 5' RACE reads. The sample holds fewer than 1,000,000 distinct CDR3 sequences; about 42% are singletons and the top ten take around 18%. Specimen: blood. The receptors stem from a man at least 80 years old in good health.

V and J are TRBV11-2 and TRBJ2-1; TRBD1 agrees at 7 bases. This CDR3 contains 15 residues. The germline CDR1 and CDR2 sequences are SGHAT and FQNNGV. Trimming at V came to 5 bases and at J to 6 bases, leaving 10 bases not matched to a gene. Here the CDR3 reads CASSLMTGLGNEQFF. CDR3 in DNA: TGTGCCAGCAGCCTTATGACAGGGTTAGGCAATGAGCAGTTCTTC.

The chain combines TRBV5-1 with TRBJ1-6; D remains unclear. The CDR3 has 16 residues. CDR1 SGHRS and CDR2 YFSETQ come from the germline V gene. Trimming removed 1 base from V and 4 bases from J, with 12 bases in between. This CDR3 reads CASSLLDRRYNSPLHF. CDR3 sequence (DNA): TGCGCCAGCAGCTTGTTGGATCGGCGGTATAATTCACCCCTCCACTTT.

V is TRBV12-3 or TRBV12-4 and J is TRBJ2-7; D might be TRBD1 or TRBD2, each matching 5 bases. Trimming took 1 base from V and 9 from J, leaving 16 bases between them. This CDR3 region has 14 residues. CDR3 protein: CASSLGGTNLGQYF. The CDR3 nucleotides read TGTGCCAGCAGTTTAGGGGGGACGAATTTGGGGCAGTACTTC.

This clonotype showed up many times. The chain carries TRBV12-3 or TRBV12-4 and TRBJ2-2; D is ambiguous. The CDR3 spans 16 residues. Trimming left V 6 bases short and J 5 bases short, with 19 bases between. The CDR3 protein is CASSPLGVGVTGELFF. The CDR3 region has the DNA TGTGCCAGCAGCCCATTGGGCGTCGGTGTAACCGGGGAGCTGTTTTTT.

This chain joins TRBV14 and TRBJ2-1; TRBD2 agrees at 8 bases. Per germline, CDR1 SGHDN and CDR2 FVKESK. The CDR3 runs to 17 residues. The V segment lost 1 base and the J segment 3 bases; nucleotides outside the gene matches: 8. In nucleotides, the CDR3 is TGTGCCAGCAGCCAAGCAGACGGCGGGGGGTTCTACAATGAGCAGTTCTTC. This encodes CASSQADGGGFYNEQFF. Filled out from reference TRBV14 and TRBJ2-1, the complete variable domain reads EAGVTQFPSHSVIEKGQTVTLRCDPISGHDNLYWYRRVMGKEIKFLLHFVKESKQDESGMPNNRFLAERTGGTYSTLKVQPAELEDSGVYFCASSQADGGGFYNEQFFGPGTRLTVL.

The table lists this clonotype with a few counts. The rearrangement joins TRBV12-3 or TRBV12-4 to TRBJ2-7, with a weak D call TRBD2 (5 bases). This CDR3 region has 14 residues. V gave up 5 bases and J gave up 2 bases, with 13 bases separating them. CDR3 coding DNA: TGTGCCAGCAGTCGGGCTAGCCAAGCCTACGAGCAGTACTTC. Residues: CASSRASQAYEQYF.

This clonotype was picked up a small number of times. The chain links TRBV9 to TRBJ2-5, with 7 nucleotides matching TRBD1. V lost 2 bases, J lost 2 bases, and 6 bases stayed unmatched. This CDR3 region has 15 residues. Germline V gene lookup returns CDR1 SGDLS and CDR2 YYNGEE. The CDR3 region has the DNA TGTGCCAGCAGCGTTATCGGGACAGAGCAAGAGACCCAGTACTTC. Translating it yields CASSVIGTEQETQYF.

This clonotype was found many times. This chain connects TRBV7-2 to TRBJ2-3; 13 bases fit TRBD2. This CDR3 is 16 amino acids long. Trimming removed 5 bases from V and 8 bases from J; junction bases left unmatched: 10. The germline V gene encodes CDR1 SGHTA and CDR2 FQGNSA. The CDR3 here is CASSDRLAGGAGTQYF. The CDR3, as DNA: TGTGCCAGCAGCGACCGACTAGCGGGAGGCGCCGGTACGCAGTATTTT.

The CDR3 nucleotides are TGTGCCAGCGGCGAACAGGGTCTCAGTACAGATACGCAGTATTTT. This encodes CASGEQGLSTDTQYF. The chain has TRBV7-3 and TRBJ2-3, with D maybe TRBD1 (6 bases). Trimming removed 8 bases at V and 3 bases at J, with 18 bases between. Germline CDR1 reads SGHTA; CDR2 reads FQGTGA. The CDR3 covers 15 residues.

In the case of this clonotype: The junction departs from the called germline gene at one end, perhaps through a read error. V is TRBV4-2 and J is TRBJ1-1; D not certain. Germline CDR1 and CDR2: LGHNA and YNFKEQ. The CDR3 spans 14 residues. CDR3 sequence: CASSPETGNTETFF. The CDR3, as DNA: TGTGCCAGCAGCCCAGAGACGGGGAACACTGAAACTTTCTTT.

This clonotype was picked up a small number of times. This chain links TRBV20-1 with TRBJ2-5, with TRBD2 identical over 7 bases. Looked up from germline, CDR1 is DFQATT and CDR2 is SNEGSKA (reference sequence). The CDR3 spans 16 residues. The junction had 19 bases not matched to a gene; V was cut back by 1 base and J by 11 bases. Here the CDR3 reads CSARVTGHAGVDEQYF. The CDR3 coding sequence is TGCAGTGCTAGAGTGACGGGGCACGCGGGAGTCGATGAGCAGTACTTC.

The gene calls are TRBV29-1 and TRBJ2-7; a weak D match, TRBD1 (6 bases). The CDR3 consists of 11 residues. The V gene's germline CDR1 is SQVTM and CDR2 ANQGSEA. Trimming took 7 bases from V and 5 from J, leaving 12 bases between them. The CDR3 sequence: CSGAGVHEQYF. DNA for the CDR3: TGCAGCGGTGCAGGGGTACACGAGCAGTACTTC.

The J gene is TRBJ2-1, the V gene TRBV7-2; possibly TRBD2 for D (5 bases). The CDR3 is made up of 15 amino acids. Between the trimmed V and J ends, which lost 5 bases and 1 base, there was a span of 12 bases. Germline assignment: CDR1 SGHTA and CDR2 FQGNSA. The CDR3 sequence is CASSPISGSYNEQFF. For the CDR3, the DNA is TGTGCCAGCAGCCCCATCAGCGGTTCCTACAATGAGCAGTTCTTC.

With regard to this clonotype: Just one base apart from a much larger clone, this may be a read error. This chain connects TRBV29-1 to TRBJ2-7; 10 positions match TRBD1. The length of the CDR3 is 14 residues. Germline V lookup: CDR1 SQVTM, CDR2 ANQGSEA. Losses at the gene ends were 3 bases for V and 5 bases for J; bases not matched to a gene: 7. The CDR3 here is CSVETGGGSDEQYF. The CDR3 DNA is TGCAGCGTTGAGACAGGGGGCGGCAGCGACGAGCAGTACTTC.

V usage is TRBV28 and J usage is TRBJ2-2; D remains ambiguous. The germline CDR1 and CDR2 sequences are MDHEN and SYDVKM. V was shortened by 3 bases and J by 3 bases, with 11 bases between the two germline ends. The CDR3 consists of 15 residues. The CDR3 loop reads CASSLAKIYTGELFF. In DNA form, the CDR3 reads TGTGCCAGCAGTTTGGCGAAAATCTACACCGGGGAGCTGTTTTTT.

In this sample, this clonotype turned up a few times. The chain is built from TRBV7-2 and TRBJ2-1, with 7 nucleotides matching TRBD2. CDR1 and CDR2 from the germline V gene are SGHTA and FQGNSA. With 4 bases clipped from V and 3 bases from J, the junction kept 6 bases outside the gene matches. This CDR3 region has 15 residues. CDR3 nucleotide sequence: TGTGCCAGCAGCTCTGGGGGGGGAGACTACAATGAGCAGTTCTTC. It codes for CASSSGGGDYNEQFF.

This sequence joins TRBV19 and TRBJ2-1; no reliable D call. The germline V gene encodes CDR1 LNHDA and CDR2 SQIVND (reference sequence). Trimming took 3 bases from V and 13 from J, leaving 13 bases between them. The length of the CDR3 is 12 residues. For the CDR3, the DNA is TGTGCCAGTAGTATGGACCAAGAGACCCAGTTCTTC. Protein product: CASSMDQETQFF.

This clonotype was observed a few times. This sequence joins TRBV28 and TRBJ2-5, with D unclear. The better agreement between TRBJ2-7 and the DNA end casts doubt on the J call. CDR3 size: 13 residues. Germline V lookup: CDR1 MDHEN, CDR2 SYDVKM. CDR3 bases: TGTGCCAGCAGAACGACCCAAGCCTACGAGCAGTACTTC. This codes for CASRTTQAYEQYF.

The chain has TRBV29-1 and TRBJ2-7, with D tentatively TRBD1 (6 bases). V lost 1 base, J lost 4 bases, and 14 bases lay in between. Germline loops: CDR1 SQVTM, CDR2 ANQGSEA. CDR3 length: 14 amino acids. The CDR3 protein is CSVEGSRGIYEQYF. The CDR3 DNA reads TGCAGCGTTGAAGGGTCCAGGGGTATTTACGAGCAGTACTTC.

The rearrangement uses TRBV27 and TRBJ2-7, with TRBD1 matching 11 bases. Trimming removed 8 bases from V and 3 bases from J; junction bases left unmatched: 6. From germline, CDR1 is MNHEY and CDR2 SMNVEV (reference sequence). This CDR3 region has 14 residues. This CDR3 reads CASSMGTGGYEQYF. CDR3 nucleotides: TGTGCCAGCTCGATGGGGACAGGGGGCTACGAGCAGTACTTC.

In its sample, this clonotype was seen a few times. This may stem from a read error, because a much larger clone lies one nucleotide away. The chain links TRBV20-1 to TRBJ2-7, with 13 bases that match TRBD2. V shed 1 base and J 7 bases; nucleotides not matched to a gene: 13. The CDR3 consists of 17 residues. CDR1 is DFQATT, CDR2 SNEGSKA, per germline (reference sequence). As DNA, the CDR3 is TGCAGTGCTAGAGCCCGGGGGACTAGCGGGGCTCACAATGAGCAGTACTTC. Protein: CSARARGTSGAHNEQYF.

As for this clonotype: A read error is possible here, since a much larger clone lies one base away. V is TRBV20-1 and J is TRBJ2-3, with 7 bases identical to TRBD2. Germline CDR1 DFQATT, CDR2 SNEGSKA (reference sequence). The CDR3 is 16 residues long. V shed 7 bases, J shed 6 bases, and the junction held 19 bases outside the gene matches. The DNA of the CDR3 is TGCAGTGTTAGTACCCTGGCGGCGGGAGTCAAGGATACGCAGTATTTT. Translated: CSVSTLAAGVKDTQYF.

The chain employs TRBV7-2 and TRBJ2-7; 8 positions agree with TRBD2. The CDR3 contains 15 residues. V was pared by 5 bases and J by 2 bases, with 8 bases of the junction left unmatched. Germline-derived CDR1 and CDR2 are SGHTA and FQGNSA. DNA for the CDR3: TGTGCCAGCAGCGAAGGCGGGGGGAACGCCTACGAGCAGTACTTC. Protein: CASSEGGGNAYEQYF.

This clonotype was seen only a few times. The chain links TRBV10-3 to TRBJ2-7, with D tentatively TRBD1 (5 bases). Per the germline V gene, CDR1 is ENHRY and CDR2 is SYGVKD. This CDR3 contains 14 residues. Deletions cut 3 bases from V and 1 base from J, with 10 bases between. CDR3 sequence (DNA): TGTGCCATCAGTGATACACAGGCGTCCTACGAGCAGTACTTC. This encodes CAISDTQASYEQYF.

There are a few counts of this clonotype. The chain carries TRBV7-3 and TRBJ2-3, with 7 nucleotides matching TRBD2. Germline CDR1 SGHTA, CDR2 FQGTGA. The trim removed 5 bases at V and 2 bases at J, leaving 7 bases unmatched. The CDR3 is 15 amino acids. For the CDR3, the DNA is TGTGCCAGCAGCACGAGCGGGACCCCCACAGATACGCAGTATTTT. The encoded protein is CASSTSGTPTDTQYF.

This clonotype has at least ten counts. The chain recombines TRBV9 with TRBJ2-1; no reliable D call. With 3 bases removed from V and 5 bases from J, the gap between germline ends came to 3 bases. The germline CDR1 and CDR2 sequences are SGDLS and YYNGEE. The CDR3 is 11 amino acids. Written as DNA, the CDR3 is TGTGCCAGCAGCGGAAACAATGAGCAGTTCTTC. This gives the protein CASSGNNEQFF.

The chain is built from TRBV30 and TRBJ1-1, with 7 bases matching TRBD1. V shed 0 bases and J 4 bases; nucleotides not matched to a gene: 8. CDR3 length: 15 amino acids. Germline lookup yields CDR1 GTSNPN and CDR2 SVGIG (reference sequence). Here the CDR3 DNA reads TGTGCCTGGAGTGTTAAAACAGGGGCGCTCACTGAAGCTTTCTTT. This translates into CAWSVKTGALTEAFF.

CDR3 DNA: TGTGCCAGCAGTGAATACGGAGACTGGTCGGAAAAACTGTTTTTT. This codes for CASSEYGDWSEKLFF. V and J are TRBV25-1 and TRBJ1-4, with D unclear. CDR3 size: 15 residues. Looked up from germline, CDR1 is MGHDK and CDR2 is SYGVNS. The V and J ends lost 0 bases and 8 bases respectively, with 13 bases between them.

The chain has TRBV2 and TRBJ2-4; a possible D gene is TRBD2 (5 bases). V shed 3 bases and J shed 3 bases, with 12 bases lying between them. Per the germline V gene, CDR1 is SNHLY and CDR2 is FYNNEI. The CDR3 runs 15 residues. CDR3 in amino acids: CASSDGGRGKNIQYF. The CDR3 bases are TGTGCCAGCAGTGACGGAGGCCGCGGCAAAAACATTCAGTACTTC.

The chain is built from TRBV29-1 and TRBJ2-7; no definite D call. The V gene's germline CDR1 is SQVTM and CDR2 ANQGSEA. The V end was cut by 6 bases, the J end by 4 bases, with 10 bases between. CDR3 length: 11 residues. The CDR3 region has the DNA TGCAGCGTCACGACCCAATACGAGCAGTACTTC. Translation gives CSVTTQYEQYF.

Many counts were recorded for this clonotype. This rearrangement joins TRBV21-1 to TRBJ2-7. TRBV21-1 is a pseudogene segment. The length of the CDR3 is 12 residues. The CDR3 coding sequence is TGTGCCAGCAGCTTACACCATCTTGGGCAGTACTTC. This encodes CASSLHHLGQYF.

This clonotype was picked up a small number of times. V gene TRBV29-1 combines with J gene TRBJ1-2, with 7 nucleotides matching TRBD1. The ends lost 4 bases at V and 5 bases at J; junction bases unmatched: 7. CDR3 length: 13 amino acids. Germline CDR1 SQVTM, CDR2 ANQGSEA. CDR3 sequence (DNA): TGCAGCGTTGGGAAGGACAGGACTTATGGCTACACCTTC. Its translation is CSVGKDRTYGYTF.